The 20 T cell receptor beta chains given below trace back to one sample, sequenced in a study of blood T cells in healthy people across ages (dated by TCRdb to about 2015). The method was 5' RACE. Sequencing took place on an Illumina HiSeq 2500. A second about 7 to 11 cycle PCR used a sample-barcoded 5' primer and a J-beta primer mix. Through fastp at Q25 and MiXCR, TCRdb rebuilt clones from the public reads, retaining in-frame beta chains. When rows share a CDR3 protein, they turn into one entry using the most common DNA and genes. The sample table contains approximately 900,000 distinct CDR3 sequences; only one count was recorded for roughly 50% of them. Of the sample, around an eighth is held by the ten largest clones. Material: blood. The receptor source for this set is a man aged 25-45 years in good health.

Concerning this clonotype itself: This clone may be a read error of a much larger clone one base away. This chain connects TRBV4-1 to TRBJ2-7; the D is unclear. CDR1 and CDR2 from the germline V gene are MGHRA and YSYEKL. CDR3 length: 14 amino acids. Trimming cost V 1 base and J 6 bases, with 13 bases left between them. The CDR3: CASSQGPISSEQYF. CDR3 coding DNA: TGCGCCAGCAGCCAAGGTCCTATCAGTAGCGAGCAGTACTTC.

As regards this clonotype: Just one base apart from a much larger clone, this may be a read error. The chain couples TRBV7-3 to TRBJ2-7, with D possibly TRBD2 on 5 matching bases. CDR3 length: 14 amino acids. V was clipped by 1 base and J by 7 bases, with 14 bases between them. CDR1 and CDR2 (germline): SGHTA, FQGTGA. CDR3: CASSLKSGPNEQYF. The DNA for the CDR3 is TGTGCCAGCAGCTTAAAAAGCGGCCCAAATGAGCAGTACTTC.

The chain recombines TRBV29-1 with TRBJ1-4; D call uncertain. The germline V gene encodes CDR1 SQVTM and CDR2 ANQGSEA. This CDR3 has 12 residues. Trimming took 4 bases from V and 6 from J, leaving 9 bases between them. CDR3 nucleotide sequence: TGCAGCGTTGCAGGACCAGATGAAAAACTGTTTTTT. It yields the protein CSVAGPDEKLFF. Supplemented by reference TRBV29-1 and TRBJ1-4, the full variable domain reads SAVISQKPSRDICQRGTSLTIQCQVDSQVTMMFWYRQQPGQSLTLIATANQGSEATYESGFVIDKFPISRPNLTFSTLTVSNMSPEDSSIYLCSVAGPDEKLFFGSGTQLSVL.

This clonotype has more than one count but fewer than ten. V gene TRBV12-3 or TRBV12-4 combines with J gene TRBJ1-4; D unclear. This CDR3 contains 12 residues. V lost 2 bases to trimming and J lost 11 bases, with 9 bases between them. CDR3 coding DNA: TGTGCCAGCAGTTTATCTAGGGAGAAACTGTTTTTT. Amino acid sequence: CASSLSREKLFF.

This clonotype occurred a few times. The chain carries TRBV2 and TRBJ2-1; 10 bases match TRBD2. The better agreement between TRBJ2-7 and the DNA end casts doubt on the J call. This CDR3 has 16 residues. Germline lookup yields CDR1 SNHLY and CDR2 FYNNEI. The CDR3 sequence: CASSILAGRSYNEQYF. For the CDR3, the DNA is TGTGCCAGCAGTATACTAGCGGGGCGCTCCTACAATGAGCAGTACTTC.

This clonotype showed up just once. CDR3 in amino acids: CASSEWGSEYQPQHF. CDR3 nucleotide sequence: TGTGCCAGCAGTGAATGGGGAAGCGAGTATCAGCCCCAGCATTTT. J is TRBJ1-5 and V is TRBV2; D is unclear. The germline V and J ends were trimmed by 2 bases and 5 bases, with 13 bases remaining between them. Per germline, CDR1 SNHLY and CDR2 FYNNEI. The CDR3 extends over 15 amino acids. Drawing the rest from reference TRBV2 and TRBJ1-5, the complete variable domain is EPEVTQTPSHQVTQMGQEVILRCVPISNHLYFYWYRQILGQKVEFLVSFYNNEISEKSEIFDDQFSVERPDGSNFTLKIRSTKLEDSAMYFCASSEWGSEYQPQHFGDGTRLSIL.

This clonotype was detected only once. This chain's CDR3 is CAISAPAAGTGSPVNTIYF. For the CDR3, the DNA is TGTGCCATCAGTGCCCCCGCGGCCGGGACAGGATCCCCGGTAAACACCATATATTTT. J is TRBJ1-3 and V is TRBV10-3; 8 nucleotides line up with TRBD1. The CDR3 has 19 residues. J was trimmed by 6 bases and V by 4 bases; bases with no gene match: 20. The V gene's germline CDR1 is ENHRY and CDR2 SYGVKD.

The V and J genes are TRBV30 and TRBJ2-5; D may match TRBD1 or TRBD2 (5 bases each). The J call could be wrong; TRBJ2-7 is a better fit for the DNA end. CDR1 and CDR2 from the germline V gene are GTSNPN and SVGIG (reference sequence). The CDR3 spans 14 residues. The CDR3 DNA reads TGTGCCTGCCATGGGGGACCCCAAGCCTACGAGCAGTACTTC. The encoded protein is CACHGGPQAYEQYF.

This clonotype was observed a few times. The CDR3 nucleotides are TGTGCCTGGAAGTACGGATACACTGAAGCTTTCTTT. Translated: CAWKYGYTEAFF. The genes are TRBV30 and TRBJ1-1; D unresolved. CDR1 and CDR2 (germline): GTSNPN, SVGIG (reference sequence). The V and J ends lost 4 bases and 3 bases respectively, with 9 bases between them. The CDR3 is 12 residues long.

This rearrangement joins TRBV14 to TRBJ1-2; D is possibly TRBD1 (5 bases). This CDR3 has 13 residues. Between the trimmed V and J ends, which lost 5 bases and 6 bases, there was a span of 13 bases. Germline CDR1 is SGHDN and CDR2 is FVKESK. This chain's CDR3 is CASSYRQTDGYTF. The CDR3 DNA reads TGTGCCAGCAGCTATCGACAGACAGATGGCTACACCTTC.

J is TRBJ2-2 and V is TRBV10-3; 7 bases are shared with TRBD1. The V gene's germline CDR1 is ENHRY and CDR2 SYGVKD. J lost 6 bases, V lost 4 bases, and 2 bases had no gene match. This CDR3 comprises 13 residues. The CDR3 DNA follows: TGTGCCATCAGTGGTGACAGGGCCGGGGAGCTGTTTTTT. This encodes CAISGDRAGELFF.

The genes are TRBV6-2 or TRBV6-3 and TRBJ2-7; D not resolved. Between the trimmed V and J ends, which lost 10 bases and 7 bases, there was a span of 14 bases. CDR1 and CDR2 from the germline V gene are MNHEY and SVGEGT. The CDR3 runs to 11 residues. DNA for the CDR3: TGTGCCACCTCGGGTAGCCTGGAGCAGTACTTC. Translated, it gives CATSGSLEQYF.

This clonotype was observed a handful of times. This chain links TRBV3-1 with TRBJ1-2, with 7 bases lining up with TRBD1. The CDR3 is 15 amino acids. Trimming cost V 3 bases and J 2 bases; bases outside gene matches: 6. Germline V gives CDR1 LGHDT, CDR2 YNNKEL (reference sequence). CDR3 amino acids: CASSHLTGKNYGYTF. DNA of the CDR3: TGTGCCAGCAGCCACTTGACAGGGAAGAACTATGGCTACACCTTC.

V gene TRBV12-5 combines with J gene TRBJ2-1; 10 positions agree with TRBD2. CDR1 and CDR2 (germline): LGHNT, FRNRAP. V lost 6 bases, J lost 3 bases, and 17 bases stayed unmatched. The CDR3 extends over 19 amino acids. DNA of the CDR3: TGTGCTAGTGGCTTGCCCCGGAGCGGGGGGGACTTTGGCTACAATGAGCAGTTCTTC. Amino acids: CASGLPRSGGDFGYNEQFF.

The V call is TRBV7-9, the J call TRBJ1-2; D perhaps matches TRBD1 (5 bases). The V and J ends lost 2 bases and 0 bases respectively, with 13 bases between them. The CDR3 loop spans 16 amino acids. Germline loops: CDR1 SEHNR, CDR2 FQNEAQ (reference sequence). CDR3 residues: CASSLSQGHPNYGYTF. The CDR3 DNA reads TGTGCCAGCAGCTTAAGCCAGGGCCACCCTAACTATGGCTACACCTTC.

The V gene is TRBV24-1, the J gene TRBJ2-3; D remains ambiguous. V dropped 0 bases and J dropped 9 bases, with 21 bases sitting between them. The CDR3 loop spans 17 amino acids. From germline, CDR1 is KGHDR and CDR2 SFDVKD. The CDR3 DNA reads TGTGCCACCAGTGATTTGTTATGGGGTACGGGCTCGGGCACGCAGTATTTT. Protein product: CATSDLLWGTGSGTQYF.

Points on this clonotype: At one end, the junction sequence differs from germline, possibly due to a read error. The chain carries TRBV7-9 and TRBJ2-3; D is perhaps TRBD1 or TRBD2 (5 bases each). The length of the CDR3 is 13 residues. Germline CDR1 is SEHNR and CDR2 is FQNEAQ (reference sequence). The CDR3 reads CAGSLGEEDTQYF. CDR3 DNA sequence: TGTGCCGGCAGCTTGGGGGAAGAGGATACGCAGTATTTT.

The J gene is TRBJ2-3, the V gene TRBV7-2, with TRBD1 matching over 8 bases. Germline V gene lookup returns CDR1 SGHTA and CDR2 FQGNSA. The junction had 4 bases not matched to a gene; V was cut back by 0 bases and J by 5 bases. The CDR3 spans 15 residues. The CDR3 loop is CASSLAGDRGDTQYF. CDR3 DNA sequence: TGTGCCAGCAGCTTAGCCGGTGACAGGGGAGATACGCAGTATTTT.

This clonotype was observed a few times. The V and J genes are TRBV9 and TRBJ2-5, with D possibly matching TRBD2 (7 bases). Trimming took 1 base from V and 3 from J, leaving 13 bases between them. The germline CDR1 and CDR2 sequences are SGDLS and YYNGEE. The CDR3 sequence is 15 residues long. CDR3 nucleotide sequence: TGTGCCAGCAGCGTATTGGGGGGGGGCGAAGAGACCCAGTACTTC. Translating it yields CASSVLGGGEETQYF.

This clonotype was recorded at least ten times. The CDR3 here is CASKASSYEQYF. As DNA, the CDR3 is TGTGCCAGCAAAGCCAGCTCCTACGAGCAGTACTTC. This chain uses TRBV2 with TRBJ2-7; D is uncertain. Trimming took 7 bases from V and 0 from J, leaving 7 bases between them. The CDR3 covers 12 residues. Germline CDR1 and CDR2: SNHLY and FYNNEI.